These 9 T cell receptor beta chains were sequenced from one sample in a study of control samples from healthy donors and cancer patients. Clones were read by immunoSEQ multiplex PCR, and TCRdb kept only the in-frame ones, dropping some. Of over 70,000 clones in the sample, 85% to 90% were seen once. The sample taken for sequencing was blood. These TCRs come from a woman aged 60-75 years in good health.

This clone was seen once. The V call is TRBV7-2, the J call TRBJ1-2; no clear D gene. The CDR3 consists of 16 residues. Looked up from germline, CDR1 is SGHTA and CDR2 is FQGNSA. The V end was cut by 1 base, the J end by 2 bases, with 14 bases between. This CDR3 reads CASSLGETHYNYGYTF. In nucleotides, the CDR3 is TGTGCCAGCAGCTTAGGTGAAACACACTACAACTATGGCTACACCTTC.

In nucleotides, the CDR3 is TGTGCCAGCAGTCTAGCGGGAGGGCGTGCTTACGAGCAGTTCTTC. It specifies CASSLAGGRAYEQFF. This chain joins TRBV6-5 and TRBJ2-1; 12 bases map to TRBD2. Germline V lookup: CDR1 MNHEY, CDR2 SVGAGI. CDR3 length: 15 amino acids. V lost 5 bases, J lost 10 bases, and 9 bases stayed unmatched.

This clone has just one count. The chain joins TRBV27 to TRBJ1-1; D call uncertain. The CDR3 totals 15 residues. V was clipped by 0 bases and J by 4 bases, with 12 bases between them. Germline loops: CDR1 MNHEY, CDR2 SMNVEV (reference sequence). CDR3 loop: CASSLSLAPPTEAFF. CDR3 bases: TGTGCCAGCAGTTTATCGTTGGCGCCTCCCACTGAAGCTTTCTTT.

The CDR3: CAWMGDDNYGYTF. The DNA for the CDR3 is TGTGCCTGGATGGGGGACGATAACTATGGCTACACCTTC. The chain combines TRBV30 with TRBJ1-2; maybe TRBD1 (5 bases). V was clipped by 4 bases and J by 1 base, with 10 bases between them. The CDR3 is 13 residues long. The V gene's germline CDR1 is GTSNPN and CDR2 SVGIG (reference sequence).

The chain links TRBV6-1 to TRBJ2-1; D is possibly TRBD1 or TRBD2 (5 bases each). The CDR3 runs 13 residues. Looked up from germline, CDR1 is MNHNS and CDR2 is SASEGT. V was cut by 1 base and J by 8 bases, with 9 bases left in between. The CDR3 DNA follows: TGTGCCAGCAGTGAAGTTTTGGGGGATGAGCAGTTCTTC. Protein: CASSEVLGDEQFF.

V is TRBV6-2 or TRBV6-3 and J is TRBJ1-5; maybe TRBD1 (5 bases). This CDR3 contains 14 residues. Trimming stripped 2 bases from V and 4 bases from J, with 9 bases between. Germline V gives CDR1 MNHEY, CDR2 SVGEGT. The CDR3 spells CASSYVSGNQPQHF. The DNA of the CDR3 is TGTGCCAGCAGTTACGTCTCAGGGAATCAGCCCCAGCATTTT.

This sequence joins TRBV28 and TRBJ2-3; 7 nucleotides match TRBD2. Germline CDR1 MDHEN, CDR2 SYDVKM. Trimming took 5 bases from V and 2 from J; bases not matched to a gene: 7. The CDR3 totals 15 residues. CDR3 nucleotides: TGTGCCAGCAGTACGGCTAGCGGCTACACAGATACGCAGTATTTT. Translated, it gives CASSTASGYTDTQYF.

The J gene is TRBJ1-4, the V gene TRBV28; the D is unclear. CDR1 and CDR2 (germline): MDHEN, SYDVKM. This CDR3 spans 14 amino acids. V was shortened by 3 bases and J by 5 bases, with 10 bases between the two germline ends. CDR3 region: CASSFALQNEKLFF. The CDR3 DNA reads TGTGCCAGCAGTTTCGCCCTACAGAATGAAAAACTGTTTTTT.

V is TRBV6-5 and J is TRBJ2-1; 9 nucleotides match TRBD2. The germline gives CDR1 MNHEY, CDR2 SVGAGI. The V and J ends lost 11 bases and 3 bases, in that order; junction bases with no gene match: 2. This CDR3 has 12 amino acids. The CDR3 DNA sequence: TGTGCCTCGCGGGAGGGCTACAATGAGCAGTTCTTC. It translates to CASREGYNEQFF.